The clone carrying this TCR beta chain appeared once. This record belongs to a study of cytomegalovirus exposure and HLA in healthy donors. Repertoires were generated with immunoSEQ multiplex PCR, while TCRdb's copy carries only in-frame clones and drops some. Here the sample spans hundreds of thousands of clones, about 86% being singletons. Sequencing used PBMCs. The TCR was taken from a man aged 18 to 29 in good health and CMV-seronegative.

The CDR3 coding sequence is TGCGCCAGCAGCCAAGATGGGAGCTCTGGAAACACCATATATTTT. Amino acid sequence: CASSQDGSSGNTIYF. The chain employs TRBV4-3 and TRBJ1-3; D gene uncertain. The CDR3 sequence is 15 residues long. V lost 0 bases and J lost 0, with 6 bases in between. The germline CDR1 and CDR2 sequences are LGHNA and YSLEER.